This T cell receptor beta chain appears in the sequencing data of a study of T cells in Graves' hyperthyroidism and ophthalmopathy. General study results and limits: Ophthalmopathy got predicted by the model a median approximately 6.3 months before its onset. Expanded thyroid clonotypes (above 0.001) were mostly also found in blood.

V lost 1 base and J lost 2; bases outside the gene matches: 6. CDR3 length: 17 residues. From germline, CDR1 is SEHNR and CDR2 FQNEAQ (reference sequence). RNA transcripts served as the template for amplifying TCR beta CDR3 regions. Using the HTBI primer set, a first-round RT-PCR was run on the TCR CDR3. TCRdb called the multiplex PCR reads again in MiXCR, with one record for every CDR3 protein. The top ten hold around 8% of the sample, which has 530,000 or so distinct CDR3 sequences, more than 45% seen once. This clonotype was counted ten times or more. Its antigen is unidentified. Aged 18 to 65, the patients had hyperthyroidism that was newly diagnosed and had lasted under 2 months. Patients with uncontrolled infections, other autoimmune diseases, pregnancy or lactation were excluded.

The sequenced sample was peripheral blood or thyroid tissue (not recorded which). The chain couples TRBV7-9 to TRBJ2-5, with 11 positions matching TRBD2. The TCR originated in a woman aged 18-29 years with Graves' hyperthyroidism. The CDR3 is CASSLVLTSGGQETQYF. The CDR3 DNA sequence: TGTGCCAGCAGCTTAGTCCTCACTAGCGGGGGTCAAGAGACCCAGTACTTC.